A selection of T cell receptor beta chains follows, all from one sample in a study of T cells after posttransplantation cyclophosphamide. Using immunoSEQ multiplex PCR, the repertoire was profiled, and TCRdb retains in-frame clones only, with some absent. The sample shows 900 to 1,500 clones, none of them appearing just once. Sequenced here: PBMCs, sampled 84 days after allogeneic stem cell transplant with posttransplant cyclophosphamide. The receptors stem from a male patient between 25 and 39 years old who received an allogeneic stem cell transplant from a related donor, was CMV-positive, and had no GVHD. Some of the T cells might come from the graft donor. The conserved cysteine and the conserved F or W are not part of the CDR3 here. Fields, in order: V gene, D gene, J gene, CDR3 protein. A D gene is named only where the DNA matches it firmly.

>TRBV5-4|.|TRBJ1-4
ASSWAGGSNEKLF
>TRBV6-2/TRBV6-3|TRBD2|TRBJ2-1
ASSATREGEQF
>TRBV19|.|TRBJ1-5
ASSIVTRKVRGNQPQH
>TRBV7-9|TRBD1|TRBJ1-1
ASSSIAGTGSNTEAF
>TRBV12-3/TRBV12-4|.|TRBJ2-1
ASRSLESGYNEQF
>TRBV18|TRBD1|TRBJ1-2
ASSPPDRELNGYT
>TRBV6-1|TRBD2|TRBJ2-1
AATSGTHSYNEQF
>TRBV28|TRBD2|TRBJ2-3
ASSSGLARVTDTQY
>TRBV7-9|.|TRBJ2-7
ASSLGHINGAYEQY
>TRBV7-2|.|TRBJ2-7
ASSLDSPIGTTLHEQY
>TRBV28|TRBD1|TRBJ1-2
ASRRQGLNNYGYT
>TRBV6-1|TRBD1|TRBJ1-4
ASSEKLTGGEKLF
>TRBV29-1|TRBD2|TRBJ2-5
SVVAGGSQETQY
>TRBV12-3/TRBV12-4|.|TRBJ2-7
ASSQGQRSYEQY
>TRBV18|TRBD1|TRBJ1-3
ASSDNDRALRGNTIY
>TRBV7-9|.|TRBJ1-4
ASSPQGPNEKLF
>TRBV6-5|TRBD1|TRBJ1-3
ASRETGDGNTIY
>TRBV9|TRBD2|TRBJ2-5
ASSGQRGGQETQY
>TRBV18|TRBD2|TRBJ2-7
ASSLGLASSYEQY
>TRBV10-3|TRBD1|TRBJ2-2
AISRSWPGQGGTGELF
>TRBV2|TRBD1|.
ASTRDRGFYEQY
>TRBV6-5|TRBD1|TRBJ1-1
ASSFDRVESTEAF
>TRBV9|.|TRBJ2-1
ASSVDREQF
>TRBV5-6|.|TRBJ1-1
ASSFRLARGTEAF
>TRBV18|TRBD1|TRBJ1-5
ASSPTDRALDQPQH
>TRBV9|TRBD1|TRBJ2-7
ASSAPGTGYGEQY
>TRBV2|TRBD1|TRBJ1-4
ASIGQGARYEKLF
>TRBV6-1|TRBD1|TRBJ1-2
ASGGGQGNGYT
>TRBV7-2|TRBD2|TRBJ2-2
ASSFGGSNTGELF
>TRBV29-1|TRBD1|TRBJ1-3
SVERENEQGIGNTIY
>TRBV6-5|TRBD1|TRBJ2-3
ASSYRDRHTDTQY
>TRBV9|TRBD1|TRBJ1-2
ASSGDRDYGYT
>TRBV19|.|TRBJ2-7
ASSTLFGQYYEQY
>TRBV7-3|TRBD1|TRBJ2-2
ASSPQGVAGELF
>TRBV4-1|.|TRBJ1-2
ASSQGRTEGYGYT
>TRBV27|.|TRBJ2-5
ASSLQGRRETQY
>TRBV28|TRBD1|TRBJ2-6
ASATGAGANVLT
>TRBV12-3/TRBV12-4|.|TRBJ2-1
ASNLGGNEQF
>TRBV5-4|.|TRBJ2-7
ASSLDSGYPYEQY
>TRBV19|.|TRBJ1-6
ASSIFVAGNNSPLH
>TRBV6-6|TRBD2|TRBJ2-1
ASRRSGVDNEQF
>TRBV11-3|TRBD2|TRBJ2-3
ASSATHSGGAGYEY
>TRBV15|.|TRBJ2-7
ATSNPGPTGSRYEQY
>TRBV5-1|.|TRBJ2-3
ASSANRDFTDTQY
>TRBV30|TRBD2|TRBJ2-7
AWTIGLAGDSEQY
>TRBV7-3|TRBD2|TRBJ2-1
ASSPKRAGFYEQF
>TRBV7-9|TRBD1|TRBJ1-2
ASSSGQGGYT
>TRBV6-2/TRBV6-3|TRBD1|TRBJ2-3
ASTDRDPDTQY
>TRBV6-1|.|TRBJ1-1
ASSEILGGTEAF
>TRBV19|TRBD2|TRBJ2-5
ASSIRLAGGAARETQY
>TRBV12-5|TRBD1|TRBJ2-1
ASGGGQGAYNEQF
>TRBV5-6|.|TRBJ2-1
ASSNRQPDNEQF
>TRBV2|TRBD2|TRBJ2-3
ASRQTSGGAGDTQY
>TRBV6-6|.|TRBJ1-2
ASSYGIRTELYGYT
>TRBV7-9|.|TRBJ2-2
ASILSGVAAGELF